Listed below are T cell receptor beta chains from one sample, sequenced in a study of PD-L1 blockade in urothelial cancer. Clones were sequenced by immunoSEQ multiplex PCR, and TCRdb holds only the in-frame ones, with some missing. Among under 95,000 clones listed, roughly 89% were seen once. This sample comprised PBMCs, obtained around atezolizumab (anti-PD-L1) treatment. The receptors stem from a man between 60 and 75 years old with urothelial cancer. Both conserved end residues are part of each CDR3. D genes are given only for firm matches. Size is stated for part of the rows, as once, few or many counts, or as a class when the clone is expanded.

V gene	J gene	CDR3 length	clone size	D gene	CDR3 DNA	CDR3 protein
TRBV7-9	TRBJ2-7	15	NA	TRBD1	TGTGCCAGCAGCTTCGGTGGGACAGGGGGTCAAGGGCAGTACTTC	CASSFGGTGGQGQYF
TRBV5-1	TRBJ1-2	15	NA	TRBD1	TGCGCCAGCAGCTGGAGTGGGACAGGGGACTATGGCTACACCTTC	CASSWSGTGDYGYTF
TRBV7-2	TRBJ1-2	14	NA	NA	TGTGCCAGCAGCTTATCGTACAGCGGTGGGGGCTACACCTTC	CASSLSYSGGGYTF
TRBV28	TRBJ2-2	16	NA	TRBD1	TGTGCCAGCAGACCGGACAGGGCCCCAAACACCGGGGAGCTGTTTTTT	CASRPDRAPNTGELFF
TRBV5-5	TRBJ1-2	15	NA	TRBD1	TGTGCCAGCAGCTTGGGGGACAGGGGTAGTTATGGCTACACCTTC	CASSLGDRGSYGYTF
TRBV27	TRBJ1-5	16	NA	TRBD1	TGTGCCAGCAGTTTATCTGTTGGACAGGGCAATCAGCCCCAGCATTTT	CASSLSVGQGNQPQHF
TRBV6-1	TRBJ1-4	15	few	TRBD1	TGTGCCAGCAGTGAACTTACAGGGGGAGGGGAAAAACTGTTTTTT	CASSELTGGGEKLFF
TRBV2	TRBJ2-7	14	once	NA	TGTGCCAGTACCGGGAACTCCGTAGGCTACGAGCAGTACTTC	CASTGNSVGYEQYF
TRBV6-5	TRBJ2-1	15	NA	TRBD1	TGTGCCAGCATGGGGACAGGGGAGGCCTACAATGAGCAGTTCTTC	CASMGTGEAYNEQFF
TRBV5-1	TRBJ2-3	17	few	TRBD2	TGCGCCAGCAGCTTGGACGGCGGGGGGACGACCACAGATACGCAGTATTTT	CASSLDGGGTTTDTQYF
TRBV15	TRBJ1-5	16	NA	NA	TGTGCCACCAGCAGAGCGCCAGGGGATGGCAATCAGCCCCAGCATTTT	CATSRAPGDGNQPQHF
TRBV6-1	TRBJ1-5	17	NA	NA	TGTGCCAGCAGTGAAGCGGGGCAGGGGTATGTCAATCAGCCCCAGCATTTT	CASSEAGQGYVNQPQHF